A single TCR beta chain is shown here with its context. The data were taken from a study of blood T cell repertoires in COVID-19. Whole-study context: Italy, Spain and the United States were the sources of the convalescent and acute COVID-19 samples. The analysed material was cDNA or gDNA that came from T cells, B-cell-depleted T cells, or PBMCs.

Per the study methods: Reference gene primer amplification gave estimated nucleated cell counts. Here immunoSEQ multiplex PCR was the method, and the copy in TCRdb shows in-frame clones only, minus some. D and trimming come from the DNA, and the V and J calls and clone size come from that table. The sample yields about 250,000 clones, 65% to 85% seen once. The V gene's germline CDR1 is KGHSH and CDR2 LQKENI. V shed 0 bases and J shed 0 bases, with 15 bases lying between them. The CDR3 runs 17 residues. The clonotype originates from a man aged 40-55 years with active or convalescent COVID-19. The V and J genes are TRBV18 and TRBJ2-7, with D perhaps matching TRBD1 (7 bases). Sequences were obtained from peripheral blood. CDR3 loop: CASSPPHNQGGSYEQYF. The CDR3 DNA follows: TGTGCCAGCTCACCACCGCATAATCAGGGGGGCTCCTACGAGCAGTACTTC.